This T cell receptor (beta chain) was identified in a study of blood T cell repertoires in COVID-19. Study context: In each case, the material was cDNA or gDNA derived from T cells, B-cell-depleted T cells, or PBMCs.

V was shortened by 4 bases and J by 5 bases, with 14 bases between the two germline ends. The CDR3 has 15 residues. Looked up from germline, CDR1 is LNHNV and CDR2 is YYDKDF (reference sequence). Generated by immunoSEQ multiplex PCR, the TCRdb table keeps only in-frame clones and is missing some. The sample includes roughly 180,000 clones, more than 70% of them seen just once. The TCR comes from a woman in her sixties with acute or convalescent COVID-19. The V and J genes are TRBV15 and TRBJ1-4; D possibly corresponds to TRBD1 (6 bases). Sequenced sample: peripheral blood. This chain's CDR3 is CATSIPGASNEKLFF. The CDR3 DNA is TGTGCCACCAGCATCCCAGGGGCCAGCAATGAAAAACTGTTTTTT.